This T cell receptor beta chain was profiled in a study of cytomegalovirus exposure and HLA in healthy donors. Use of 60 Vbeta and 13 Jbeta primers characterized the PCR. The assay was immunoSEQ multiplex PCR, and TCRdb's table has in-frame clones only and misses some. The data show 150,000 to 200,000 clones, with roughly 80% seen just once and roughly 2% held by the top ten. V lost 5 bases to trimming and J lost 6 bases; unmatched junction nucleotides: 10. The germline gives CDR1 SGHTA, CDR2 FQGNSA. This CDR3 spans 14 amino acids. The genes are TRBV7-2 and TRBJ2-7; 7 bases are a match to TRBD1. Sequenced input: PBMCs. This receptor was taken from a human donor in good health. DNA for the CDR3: TGTGCCAGCAGCGCCCAAACAGGGGCCCTCGAGCAGTACTTC. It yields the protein CASSAQTGALEQYF.